This T cell receptor (beta chain) was captured in a study of OX40 agonist ivuxolimab in advanced cancers. Study as a whole: Treatment of patients was with ivuxolimab, an agonistic anti-OX40 (CD134) antibody. Of the participants, roughly 40% had some prior anti-PD-1, anti-PD-L1 or anti-CTLA-4 therapy, which was allowed. Mean age approximately 61 years, range roughly 20 to 85; roughly 80% male.

This clone was counted a few times. Assay used: immunoSEQ multiplex PCR; TCRdb lists only in-frame clones, some missing. The data hold some 80,000 clones, with more than 90% observed a single time. Germline V gene data show CDR1 as MNHNS and CDR2 as SASEGT. V lost 1 base and J lost 6, with 7 bases in between. The CDR3 totals 13 residues. The source material was CD4+ or CD8+ T cells sorted from blood, sampled in a trial of the OX40 agonist ivuxolimab. The receptor was isolated from an adult with an advanced solid tumor such as melanoma, head and neck, liver or kidney cancer. This chain uses TRBV6-1 with TRBJ2-4; D perhaps matches TRBD2 (5 bases). CDR3 residues: CASSEEGANIQYF. CDR3 nucleotides: TGTGCCAGCAGTGAAGAGGGAGCAAACATTCAGTACTTC.